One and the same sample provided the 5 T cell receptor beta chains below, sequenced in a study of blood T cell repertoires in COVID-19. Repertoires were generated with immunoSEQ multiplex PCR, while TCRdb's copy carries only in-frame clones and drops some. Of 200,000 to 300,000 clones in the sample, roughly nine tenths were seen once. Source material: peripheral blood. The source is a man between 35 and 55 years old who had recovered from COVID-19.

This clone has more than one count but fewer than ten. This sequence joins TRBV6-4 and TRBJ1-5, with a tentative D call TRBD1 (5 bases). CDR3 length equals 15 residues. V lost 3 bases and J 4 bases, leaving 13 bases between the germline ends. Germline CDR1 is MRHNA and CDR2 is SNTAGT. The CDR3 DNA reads TGTGCCAGCAGTGAAACAGGACAAACGAATCAGCCCCAGCATTTT. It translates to CASSETGQTNQPQHF.

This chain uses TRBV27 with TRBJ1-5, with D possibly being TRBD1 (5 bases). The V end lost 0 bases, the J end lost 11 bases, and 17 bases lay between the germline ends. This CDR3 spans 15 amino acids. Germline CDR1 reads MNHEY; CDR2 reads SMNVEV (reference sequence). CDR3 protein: CASSLSGSNGGAQHF. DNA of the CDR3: TGTGCCAGCAGTTTATCCGGCAGCAACGGAGGGGCCCAGCATTTT.

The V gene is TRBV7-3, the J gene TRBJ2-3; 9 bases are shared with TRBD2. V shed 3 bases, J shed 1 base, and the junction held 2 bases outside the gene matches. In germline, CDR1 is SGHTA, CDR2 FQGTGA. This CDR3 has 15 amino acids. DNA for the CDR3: TGTGCCAGCAGCTTTTCTAGCGGGGGCACAGATACGCAGTATTTT. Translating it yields CASSFSSGGTDTQYF.

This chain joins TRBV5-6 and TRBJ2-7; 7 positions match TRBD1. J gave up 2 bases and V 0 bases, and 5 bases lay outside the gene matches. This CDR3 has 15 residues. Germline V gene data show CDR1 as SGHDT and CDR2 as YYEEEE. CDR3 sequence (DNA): TGTGCCAGCAGCTTGGGGAAGGGGGCGGCCTACGAGCAGTACTTC. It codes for CASSLGKGAAYEQYF. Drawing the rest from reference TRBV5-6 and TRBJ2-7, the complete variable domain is DAGVTQSPTHLIKTRGQQVTLRCSPKSGHDTVSWYQQALGQGPQFIFQYYEEEERQRGNFPDRFSGHQFPNYSSELNVNALLLGDSALYLCASSLGKGAAYEQYFGPGTRLTVT.

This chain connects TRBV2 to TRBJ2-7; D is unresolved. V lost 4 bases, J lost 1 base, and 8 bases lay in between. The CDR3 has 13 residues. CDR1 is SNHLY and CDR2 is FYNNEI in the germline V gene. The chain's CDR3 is CASSGLVSYEQYF. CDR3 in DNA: TGTGCCAGCAGTGGTCTAGTTTCCTACGAGCAGTACTTC.